This T cell receptor beta chain derives from a study of control samples from healthy donors and cancer patients. Germline CDR1 is SEHNR and CDR2 is FQNEAQ (reference sequence). This CDR3 has 15 amino acids. The V gene lost 5 bases and the J gene lost 2 bases, with 15 bases spanning the gap. Profiled with immunoSEQ multiplex PCR; TCRdb holds only in-frame clones, not every one. Of some 160,000 clones in the sample, approximately 94% were seen once. This rearrangement joins TRBV7-9 to TRBJ1-1, with TRBD1 as a possible D gene (5 bases). The sequenced material came from blood. The receptor was derived from a woman aged 40 to 50 in good health. CDR3 residues: CASSEAPGLNTEAFF. As DNA, the CDR3 is TGTGCCAGCAGCGAAGCTCCGGGACTTAACACTGAAGCTTTCTTT.